Listed below are T cell receptor beta chains from one sample, sequenced in a study of blood T cell repertoires in COVID-19. Sequencing was performed with immunoSEQ multiplex PCR; in TCRdb, only in-frame clones are kept and a portion is missing. The sample gives approximately 67,000 clones, roughly nine tenths of which show up once; 5.5% to 8% is in the top ten. Sequenced: peripheral blood. The receptors were sampled from a human donor in a cohort sampled during active COVID-19. Both conserved end residues are part of each CDR3. Each record gives: CDR3 protein, CDR3 DNA, J gene, D gene, clone size, V gene. A D gene is named only where the DNA matches it firmly. Not every row has a clone size; where given, it reads once, few, many or a size class.

CDR3: CASSSYGGLNPSSGNTIYF
DNA: TGTGCCAGCAGCTCTTATGGGGGACTAAATCCATCCTCTGGAAACACCATATATTTT
J: TRBJ1-3
D: NA
size: NA
V: TRBV13

CDR3: CASSPLAGGEADTQYF
DNA: TGTGCCAGCAGCCCCTTAGCGGGGGGCGAAGCAGATACGCAGTATTTT
J: TRBJ2-3
D: TRBD2
size: NA
V: TRBV9

CDR3: CASRSRDSNSNSPLHF
DNA: TGTGCCAGTAGGAGCCGGGACAGCAATTCGAATTCACCCCTCCACTTT
J: TRBJ1-6
D: TRBD1
size: once
V: TRBV19

CDR3: CASSVSPPGQGTEQFF
DNA: TGTGCCAGCAGTGTCTCTCCGCCGGGACAGGGGACTGAGCAGTTCTTC
J: TRBJ2-1
D: TRBD1
size: NA
V: TRBV6-1

CDR3: CASSQVSLQGQETQYF
DNA: TGTGCCAGCAGCCAAGTTTCTCTGCAGGGGCAAGAGACCCAGTACTTC
J: TRBJ2-5
D: NA
size: NA
V: TRBV3-1/TRBV3-2

CDR3: CASSIIGTGGKAGELFF
DNA: TGTGCCAGTAGTATAATTGGGACAGGGGGTAAAGCCGGGGAGCTGTTTTTT
J: TRBJ2-2
D: TRBD1
size: NA
V: TRBV19

CDR3: CASSIGLAGTKNIQYF
DNA: TGTGCCAGTAGTATTGGGCTAGCGGGGACCAAAAACATTCAGTACTTC
J: TRBJ2-4
D: TRBD2
size: once
V: TRBV19

CDR3: CASGTAGANEQFF
DNA: TGCGCCAGCGGCACAGCGGGGGCCAATGAGCAGTTCTTC
J: TRBJ2-1
D: TRBD2
size: once
V: TRBV5-1

CDR3: CASSLTGSGYEQYF
DNA: TGTGCCAGCAGCTTAACTGGGTCGGGGTACGAGCAGTACTTC
J: TRBJ2-7
D: NA
size: NA
V: TRBV7-3

CDR3: CASSMVSSYEQYF
DNA: TGTGCCAGTAGTATGGTCAGCTCCTACGAGCAGTACTTC
J: TRBJ2-7
D: NA
size: NA
V: TRBV19

CDR3: CASSEGVTQYF
DNA: TGTGCCAGCAGTGAGGGGGTGACGCAGTATTTT
J: TRBJ2-3
D: NA
size: NA
V: TRBV6-2/TRBV6-3

CDR3: CASRPRTDYNEQFF
DNA: TGTGCCAGCAGACCCAGGACTGACTACAATGAGCAGTTCTTC
J: TRBJ2-1
D: NA
size: NA
V: TRBV2

CDR3: CASSQARDTDKNIQYF
DNA: TGCGCCAGCAGCCAAGCCCGGGACACGGATAAAAACATTCAGTACTTC
J: TRBJ2-4
D: NA
size: NA
V: TRBV4-1

CDR3: CACRRGEGYTF
DNA: TGTGCCTGCAGACGGGGGGAGGGCTACACCTTC
J: TRBJ1-2
D: NA
size: NA
V: TRBV30